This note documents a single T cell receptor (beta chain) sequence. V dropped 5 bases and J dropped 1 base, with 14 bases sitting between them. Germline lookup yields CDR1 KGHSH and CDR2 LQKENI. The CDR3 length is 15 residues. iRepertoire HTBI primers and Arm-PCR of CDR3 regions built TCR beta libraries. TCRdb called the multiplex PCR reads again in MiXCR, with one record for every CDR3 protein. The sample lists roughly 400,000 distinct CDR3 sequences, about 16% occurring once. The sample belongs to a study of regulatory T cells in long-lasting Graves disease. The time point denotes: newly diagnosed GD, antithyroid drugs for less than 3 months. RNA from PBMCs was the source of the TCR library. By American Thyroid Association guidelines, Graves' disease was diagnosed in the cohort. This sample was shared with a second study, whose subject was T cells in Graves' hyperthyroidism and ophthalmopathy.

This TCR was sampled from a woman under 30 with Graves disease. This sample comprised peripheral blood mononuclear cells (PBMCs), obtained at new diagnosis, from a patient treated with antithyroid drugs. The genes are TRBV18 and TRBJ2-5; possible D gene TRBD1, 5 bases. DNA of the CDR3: TGTGCCAGCTCAGCAGGGTCCTCGGCCCAAGAGACCCAGTACTTC. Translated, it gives CASSAGSSAQETQYF.